The next 32 T cell receptor beta chains were all read from a single sample in a study of molecular identifiers for immune sequencing clone quantification. TCRdb re-called the PCR reads with MiXCR, one entry per CDR3 protein. Of about 510,000 distinct CDR3 sequences listed, roughly 26% are singletons. Sequences were obtained from naive CD8+ T cells from blood, with Jurkat cell RNA spiked in. The subset is: FACS-sorted CD8+CD4-CCR7+CD45RA+ naive T cells. These receptors came from a human donor in good health. Some libraries in this study had Jurkat cell RNA spiked in.

This clonotype was counted a few times. The DNA for the CDR3 is TGTGCCAGCAGCCACCAAACCTCTGGGGCCAACGTCCTGACTTTC. This codes for CASSHQTSGANVLTF. This chain links TRBV5-4 with TRBJ2-6; D remains unclear. CDR3 length: 15 residues. V lost 4 bases to trimming and J lost 0 bases, with 8 bases between them. Germline CDR1 is SGHNT and CDR2 is YYREEE (reference sequence). Together with reference TRBV5-4 and TRBJ2-6, the CDR3 gives the full variable domain: ETGVTQSPTHLIKTRGQQVTLRCSSQSGHNTVSWYQQALGQGPQFIFQYYREEENGRGNFPPRFSGLQFPNYSSELNVNALELDDSALYLCASSHQTSGANVLTFGAGSRLTVL.

V usage is TRBV19 and J usage is TRBJ2-5; TRBD1 is a possible D gene (6 bases). Trimming shortened V by 3 bases and J by 5 bases, and 13 bases separated the two germline ends. Germline CDR1 and CDR2: LNHDA and SQIVND (reference sequence). The CDR3 covers 14 residues. The CDR3 sequence: CASSIPGTTETQYF. The CDR3, as DNA: TGTGCCAGTAGTATCCCCGGGACAACCGAGACCCAGTACTTC. The entire variable domain, with the rest obtained from reference TRBV19 and TRBJ2-5, is as follows: DGGITQSPKYLFRKEGQNVTLSCEQNLNHDAMYWYRQDPGQGLRLIYYSQIVNDFQKGDIAEGYSVSREKKESFPLTVTSAQKNPTAFYLCASSIPGTTETQYFGPGTRLLVL.

The genes are TRBV20-1 and TRBJ2-7; D remains unclear. The germline CDR1 and CDR2 sequences are DFQATT and SNEGSKA (reference sequence). The germline V and J ends were trimmed by 6 bases and 2 bases, with 11 bases remaining between them. This CDR3 spans 12 amino acids. The CDR3 DNA reads TGCAGTGCCCGAGCCGAACCCTACGAGCAGTACTTC. Translated: CSARAEPYEQYF.

The chain recombines TRBV4-3 with TRBJ2-7; no clear D gene. The CDR3 runs 15 residues. Germline V CDR1 and CDR2: LGHNA, YSLEER. V gave up 2 bases and J gave up 4 bases, with 15 bases separating them. CDR3 sequence reads: CASSQTRAREYEQYF. CDR3 DNA sequence: TGCGCCAGCAGCCAAACCCGGGCCAGAGAATACGAGCAGTACTTC.

Remarks on this clonotype: The junction and the germline gene differ at one end; a read error may be behind it. The chain recombines TRBV27 with TRBJ2-7, with a weak D call TRBD2 (6 bases). The CDR3 contains 14 residues. CDR1 MNHEY and CDR2 SMNVEV come from the germline V gene (reference sequence). The CDR3 bases are TGTGCCAGCGGAAACCGGGACTTGGTGGGCGAGCAGTGCTTC. It specifies CASGNRDLVGEQCF.

The chain uses TRBV13 and TRBJ1-1; D may be TRBD1 (5 bases). With 4 bases removed from V and 4 bases from J, the gap between germline ends came to 19 bases. Per germline, CDR1 PRHDT and CDR2 FYEKMQ (reference sequence). The CDR3 consists of 16 residues. CDR3 coding DNA: TGTGCCAGCAGCTCCCCTTTGGGACGGCGCGGCACTGAAGCTTTCTTT. It encodes CASSSPLGRRGTEAFF.

The genes are TRBV20-1 and TRBJ2-7; D gene ambiguous. V was cut by 2 bases and J by 2 bases, with 10 bases left in between. Per germline, CDR1 DFQATT and CDR2 SNEGSKA (reference sequence). There are 13 residues in the CDR3. As DNA, the CDR3 is TGCAGTGCTAGATCTCTTCACCCCTACGAGCAGTACTTC. It is translated as CSARSLHPYEQYF.

The chain recombines TRBV6-5 with TRBJ1-2, with D perhaps TRBD1 (5 bases). CDR1 is MNHEY, CDR2 SVGAGI, per germline. The CDR3 is 13 amino acids. The ends were cut back, 2 bases at V and 6 bases at J, with 10 bases in the middle. The CDR3, as DNA: TGTGCCAGCAGTTACAAGGGGAGGAATGGCTACACCTTC. Its protein is CASSYKGRNGYTF.

The V and J genes are TRBV6-6 and TRBJ1-5, with D unclear. The length of the CDR3 is 13 residues. The V gene's germline CDR1 is MNHNY and CDR2 SVGAGI (reference sequence). Trimming left V 2 bases short and J 11 bases short, with 13 bases between. CDR3 amino acids: CASSYDHGQSQHF. The CDR3 nucleotides are TGTGCCAGCAGTTACGATCATGGGCAGTCCCAGCATTTT.

The count of this clonotype is one. This may be a read error: a much more frequent sequence differs by one nucleotide. The CDR3 bases are TGTGCCAGCCAAGCCGAGGAGACCCAGTACTTC. Protein sequence: CASQAEETQYF. This chain uses TRBV27 with TRBJ2-5; no clear D. CDR1 and CDR2 (germline): MNHEY, SMNVEV (reference sequence). Trimming took off 8 bases at V and 5 bases at J, with 9 bases between the two ends. CDR3 length equals 11 residues.

The V call is TRBV20-1, the J call TRBJ2-7; 7 bases line up with TRBD2. The germline V gene encodes CDR1 DFQATT and CDR2 SNEGSKA (reference sequence). The length of the CDR3 is 13 residues. V lost 5 bases, J lost 0 bases, and 4 bases stayed unmatched. The chain's CDR3 is CSAYRDYSYEQYF. In DNA form, the CDR3 reads TGCAGTGCTTACCGGGACTACTCCTACGAGCAGTACTTC.

This clonotype was observed many times. The CDR3 nucleotides read TGTGCCTGGAGCCTACCGGGATCCGGGGAGCTGTTTTTT. Translated, it gives CAWSLPGSGELFF. The rearrangement joins TRBV30 to TRBJ2-2, with D maybe TRBD2 (5 bases). The CDR3 has 13 residues. Trimming took 3 bases from V and 6 from J, leaving 11 bases between them. CDR1 is GTSNPN, CDR2 SVGIG, per germline (reference sequence).

The chain has TRBV25-1 and TRBJ1-3; 9 positions agree with TRBD1. This CDR3 has 17 residues. Germline trimming cut 5 bases from V and 0 bases from J; bases unmatched to any gene: 8. Germline lookup yields CDR1 MGHDK and CDR2 SYGVNS. The CDR3 coding sequence is TGTGCCAGCAGTCCAACAGGGGGCTTGTACTCTGGAAACACCATATATTTT. Its translation: CASSPTGGLYSGNTIYF.

This clonotype was picked up a small number of times. The chain joins TRBV27 to TRBJ1-4; TRBD1 might be the D (6 bases). Germline V gene sequence: CDR1 MNHEY, CDR2 SMNVEV (reference sequence). The CDR3 runs 15 residues. Between the trimmed V and J ends, which lost 4 bases and 13 bases, there was a span of 22 bases. CDR3 region: CASSSNTDSLLGLFF. CDR3 DNA: TGTGCCAGCAGTTCCAACACGGACAGTCTATTGGGACTGTTTTTT.

Concerning this clonotype: One junction end does not reproduce the germline sequence, and a read error may be involved. The chain combines TRBV6-6 with TRBJ1-1; 8 positions match TRBD1. The CDR3 contains 19 residues. Germline V CDR1 and CDR2: MNHNY, SVGAGI (reference sequence). The CDR3 DNA reads as TGTGCCAGCGGTTACACCGTCCGGGACAGGTCCGCGGTCGACACTGAAGCTTTCTTT. Its protein product is CASGYTVRDRSAVDTEAFF.

The table lists this clonotype with a few counts. The rearrangement uses TRBV7-9 and TRBJ1-1; D gene ambiguous. CDR1 and CDR2 (germline): SEHNR, FQNEAQ (reference sequence). Trimming took off 3 bases at V and 1 base at J, with 9 bases between the two ends. The CDR3 extends over 14 amino acids. The CDR3 DNA reads TGTGCCAGCAGCTTGAGGGTCCCGAACACTGAAGCTTTCTTT. This codes for CASSLRVPNTEAFF.

The chain is built from TRBV4-1 and TRBJ2-1, with 7 bases identical to TRBD2. The V segment lost 0 bases and the J segment 1 base; nucleotides outside the gene matches: 3. Germline-derived CDR1 and CDR2 are MGHRA and YSYEKL. This CDR3 has 16 residues. In DNA, the CDR3 is TGCGCCAGCAGCCAAGACGGGGGGTTTTCCTACAATGAGCAGTTCTTC. It yields the protein CASSQDGGFSYNEQFF.

For this clonotype: This could be a read error, since a much larger clone is one nucleotide away. The chain is built from TRBV5-1 and TRBJ1-1; D ambiguous. The germline V and J ends were trimmed by 3 bases and 0 bases, with 12 bases remaining between them. The CDR3 runs 15 residues. Germline loops: CDR1 SGHRS, CDR2 YFSETQ. The CDR3 region has the DNA TGCGCCAGCAGCTCGCCGCCGGGGATGAACACTGAAGCTTTCTTT. Protein: CASSSPPGMNTEAFF.

The V gene is TRBV7-6, the J gene TRBJ2-3, with a weak D call TRBD2 (7 bases). The CDR3 extends over 16 amino acids. The germline V gene has CDR1 SGHVS and CDR2 FNYEAQ. Trimming stripped 5 bases from V and 2 bases from J, with 17 bases between. In DNA form, the CDR3 reads TGTGCCAGCAGCCTGGTTGGGGGGGCCGTCACAGATACGCAGTATTTT. Its protein product is CASSLVGGAVTDTQYF. The whole variable domain, filled in from reference TRBV7-6 and TRBJ2-3, reads GAGVSQSPRYKVTKRGQDVALRCDPISGHVSLYWYRQALGQGPEFLTYFNYEAQQDKSGLPNDRFSAERPEGSISTLTIQRTEQRDSAMYRCASSLVGGAVTDTQYFGPGTRLTVL.

The chain carries TRBV12-3 or TRBV12-4 and TRBJ1-2; 11 nucleotides align to TRBD1. CDR3 length: 16 amino acids. J gave up 4 bases and V 5 bases, and 9 bases lay outside the gene matches. The CDR3 region is CASSAGDRGLRYGYTF. The CDR3 DNA reads TGTGCCAGCAGTGCAGGGGACAGGGGGTTGCGCTATGGCTACACCTTC.

This clonotype appeared many times. The chain employs TRBV7-2 and TRBJ1-5; 8 nucleotides align to TRBD1. This CDR3 spans 19 amino acids. The junction had 15 bases not matched to a gene; V was cut back by 5 bases and J by 0 bases. Germline V gene lookup returns CDR1 SGHTA and CDR2 FQGNSA. The CDR3 DNA sequence: TGTGCCAGCAGCCCAATTGGTGGACAGGGTCCTTATAGCAATCAGCCCCAGCATTTT. It yields the protein CASSPIGGQGPYSNQPQHF.

The CDR3 coding sequence is TGTGCCATCCAGGGTCCCAATTCACCCCTCCACTTT. It codes for CAIQGPNSPLHF. The rearrangement links TRBV10-3 to TRBJ1-6, with a possible D match to TRBD1 (5 bases). This CDR3 is built from 12 residues. V lost 8 bases to trimming and J lost 7 bases, with 9 bases between them. The germline V gene has CDR1 ENHRY and CDR2 SYGVKD.

This clonotype was counted ten times or more. V and J are TRBV28 and TRBJ2-5, with no clear D. Germline CDR1 and CDR2: MDHEN and SYDVKM. Deletions cut 4 bases from V and 0 bases from J, with 18 bases between. This CDR3 comprises 17 residues. CDR3: CASSYGPESEYQETQYF. The DNA of the CDR3 is TGTGCCAGCAGTTACGGCCCGGAGAGCGAGTACCAAGAGACCCAGTACTTC. Supplemented by reference TRBV28 and TRBJ2-5, the full variable domain reads DVKVTQSSRYLVKRTGEKVFLECVQDMDHENMFWYRQDPGLGLRLIYFSYDVKMKEKGDIPEGYSVSREKKERFSLILESASTNQTSMYLCASSYGPESEYQETQYFGPGTRLLVL.

This clonotype was counted at least ten times. The chain joins TRBV6-6 to TRBJ2-6; the D gene could be TRBD1 or TRBD2 (5 bases each). From germline, CDR1 is MNHNY and CDR2 SVGAGI (reference sequence). Trimming cost V 0 bases and J 4 bases, with 13 bases left between them. This CDR3 contains 17 residues. The CDR3 protein is CASSYSPAGTGANVLTF. The CDR3 DNA follows: TGTGCCAGCAGTTACTCCCCCGCAGGGACCGGGGCCAACGTCCTGACTTTC.

At least ten counts were recorded for this clonotype. V gene TRBV14 combines with J gene TRBJ1-3; 7 bases are a match to TRBD1. Germline CDR1 is SGHDN and CDR2 is FVKESK. The CDR3 is 16 amino acids. V lost 3 bases to trimming and J lost 5 bases; unmatched junction nucleotides: 10. This chain's CDR3 is CASSHLMGQTRNTIYF. CDR3 nucleotide sequence: TGTGCCAGCAGCCATCTAATGGGACAGACTCGAAACACCATATATTTT.

About this clonotype itself: A much larger clonotype is one base distant, so this may be a read error. The chain employs TRBV7-2 and TRBJ2-1; D is ambiguous. The CDR3 spans 14 residues. Per the germline V gene, CDR1 is SGHTA and CDR2 is FQGNSA. The CDR3 reads CASGLGPLSNEQFF. The CDR3, as DNA: TGTGCCAGCGGCTTAGGGCCTCTCAGCAATGAGCAGTTCTTC.

This chain connects TRBV12-2 to TRBJ2-2; the listed D gene, TRBD1, was not tested against the DNA. TRBV12-2 is termed a pseudogene. The CDR3 is 15 amino acids. CDR3 nucleotide sequence: TGTGCAAGTCGCTTAACAGGGATGGGGGCCGGGGAGCTGTTTTTT. Translating it yields CASRLTGMGAGELFF.

About this clonotype itself: A much larger clone lies a single base off, so this may be a read error. The chain couples TRBV9 to TRBJ2-5, with 9 positions matching TRBD1. Germline CDR1 SGDLS, CDR2 YYNGEE. This CDR3 has 15 amino acids. The CDR3 is CASGVGDRAQETQYF. The CDR3 bases are TGTGCCAGCGGCGTAGGGGACAGGGCCCAAGAGACCCAGTACTTC.

The V and J genes are TRBV7-9 and TRBJ2-1; weak D call: TRBD2 (6 bases). Per germline, CDR1 SEHNR and CDR2 FQNEAQ (reference sequence). CDR3 size: 15 residues. V was clipped by 0 bases and J by 8 bases, with 14 bases between them. For the CDR3, the DNA is TGTGCCAGCAGCTTAGCTTACGGAGGGGTCCATGAGCAGTTCTTC. Its translation is CASSLAYGGVHEQFF.

The chain is built from TRBV7-6 and TRBJ2-1; 9 bases match TRBD2. Per germline, CDR1 SGHVS and CDR2 FNYEAQ. Germline trimming cut 0 bases from V and 1 base from J; bases unmatched to any gene: 13. The CDR3 has 20 amino acids. The CDR3 region has the DNA TGTGCCAGCAGCTTAGCAAGACAAGCCCCGACTAGCGGATCCTACAATGAGCAGTTCTTC. The encoded protein is CASSLARQAPTSGSYNEQFF.

A word on this clonotype: The junction and the germline gene differ at one end; a read error may be behind it. The chain couples TRBV5-1 to TRBJ2-3; D perhaps matches TRBD2 (6 bases). Germline CDR1 SGHRS, CDR2 YFSETQ. This CDR3 region has 15 residues. CDR3 amino acids: CASTSTRGNTDTQDF. Here the CDR3 DNA reads TGCGCCAGCACCTCGACTAGGGGAAACACAGATACGCAGGATTTT.

At least ten counts were recorded for this clonotype. The V call is TRBV4-2, the J call TRBJ2-7; D remains unclear. Germline values: CDR1 LGHNA, CDR2 YNFKEQ. The CDR3 consists of 15 residues. Trimming took off 0 bases at V and 2 bases at J, with 11 bases between the two ends. In nucleotides, the CDR3 is TGTGCCAGCAGCCAAGAAGGGCACTCCACCTACGAGCAGTACTTC. Protein: CASSQEGHSTYEQYF.